The clone carrying this T cell receptor (beta chain) was seen at least ten times. Researchers amplified the TCR beta CDR3 regions from RNA transcripts. In the first-round RT-PCR of the TCR CDR3, the HTBI primer set was used. TCRdb used MiXCR to reprocess the multiplex PCR reads, holding one entry per CDR3 protein. The sample records 610,000 or so distinct CDR3 sequences, roughly 50% being singletons. The data belong to a study of T cells in Graves' hyperthyroidism and ophthalmopathy. The CDR3 has 16 residues. The germline V gene has CDR1 SGHTS and CDR2 YDEGEE. Deletions cut 1 base from V and 3 bases from J, with 14 bases between.

Sequencing input: peripheral blood or thyroid tissue (not recorded which). The chain has TRBV5-8 and TRBJ1-3, with a possible D match to TRBD1 (6 bases). The TCR sequence derives from a woman aged 18-30 years with Graves' hyperthyroidism. CDR3 in DNA: TGTGCCAGCAGCTTGTTCCGGGGGGCAGGTGGAAACACCATATATTTT. It translates to CASSLFRGAGGNTIYF.